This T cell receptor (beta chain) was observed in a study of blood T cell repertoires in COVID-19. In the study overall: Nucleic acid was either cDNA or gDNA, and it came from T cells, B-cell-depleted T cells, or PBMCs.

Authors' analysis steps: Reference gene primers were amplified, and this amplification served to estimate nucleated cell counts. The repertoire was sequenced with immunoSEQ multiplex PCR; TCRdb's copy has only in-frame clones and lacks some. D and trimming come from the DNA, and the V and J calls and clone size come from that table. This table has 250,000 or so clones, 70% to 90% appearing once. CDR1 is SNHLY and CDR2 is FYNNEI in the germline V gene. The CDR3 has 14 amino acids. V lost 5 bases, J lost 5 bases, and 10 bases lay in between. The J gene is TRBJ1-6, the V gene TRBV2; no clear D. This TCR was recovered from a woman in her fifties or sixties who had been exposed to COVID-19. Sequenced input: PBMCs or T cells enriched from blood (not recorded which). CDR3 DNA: TGTGCCAGCAGTAGACAAACGGATAATTCACCCCTCCACTTT. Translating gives CASSRQTDNSPLHF.